The clone carrying this T cell receptor (beta chain) was counted between two and nine times. Its antigen remains unidentified. TCRdb fed the RACE reads into MiXCR, producing one record per CDR3 protein. The top ten clones hold 10% to 13% of a sample with approximately 90,000 distinct CDR3 sequences, roughly 27% of them seen once. The record originates from a study of human T cells and chemical hapten exposure. Study-wide findings and caveats: Donor immune responses may differ from healthy people's, since all donors had alopecia. There were significantly more large CDR3 similarity clusters among expanded TCRs than among controls.

This sample's time point: patch test 3, about 24 weeks after DPC sensitization. Indicated treatment: therapeutic diphenylcyclopropenone sensitization with weekly scalp DPC. This CDR3 has 15 amino acids. The V gene end was trimmed by 6 bases and the J gene end by 2 bases; junction bases not matched to a gene: 6. In germline, CDR1 is MDHEN, CDR2 SYDVKM. The chain combines TRBV28 with TRBJ1-1; TRBD1 matches at 10 bases. The receptor was derived from a man in his forties or fifties with alopecia areata. Some clones in this sample may be carry-over from other donors' samples. Source: whole blood, taken in connection with sensitization to the hapten diphenylcyclopropenone (DPC). The CDR3 loop is CASRRTGGANTEAFF. The CDR3 DNA is TGTGCCAGCAGAAGGACAGGGGGAGCTAACACTGAAGCTTTCTTT.